The sequence of this TCR beta chain was determined in a study of breast tumors, draining lymph nodes, adjacent tissues. Study-level findings and limits: Tumor TCR diversity was below lymph nodes but above nontumor tissue. Data fit most tumor T cells coming from lymph node, expanding in tumor.

TCRdb redid the calling of the multiplex PCR reads with MiXCR, one entry per CDR3 protein. The sample shows approximately 190,000 distinct CDR3 sequences, 31% of them seen only once. This clonotype has just a few counts. The antigen remains undetermined. CDR3 length: 19 amino acids. Per germline, CDR1 SGHDT and CDR2 YYEEEE. V was shortened by 1 base and J by 0 bases, with 20 bases between the two germline ends. The lymph nodes were axillary draining lymph nodes from breast cancer patients. Sequenced: axillary lymph node tissue. The chain has TRBV5-6 and TRBJ1-5; possibly TRBD1 for D (5 bases). The sequence came from a female donor with breast cancer. Some clones in this sample may be carry-over from other donors' samples. CDR3 in amino acids: CASSLSRAQRGLSNQPQHF. The DNA of the CDR3 is TGTGCCAGCAGCTTGTCCAGGGCCCAAAGAGGGCTTAGCAATCAGCCCCAGCATTTT.